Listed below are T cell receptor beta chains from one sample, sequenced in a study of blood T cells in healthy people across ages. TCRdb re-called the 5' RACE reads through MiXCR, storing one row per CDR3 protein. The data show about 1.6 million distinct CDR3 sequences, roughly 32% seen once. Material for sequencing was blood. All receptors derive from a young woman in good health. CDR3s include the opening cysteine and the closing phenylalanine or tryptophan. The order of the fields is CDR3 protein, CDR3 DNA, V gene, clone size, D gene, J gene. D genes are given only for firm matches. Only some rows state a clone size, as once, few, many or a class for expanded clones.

CASSQEGRNSPLHF,TGCGCCAGCAGCCAAGAAGGCCGGAATTCACCCCTCCACTTT,TRBV4-1,few,.,TRBJ1-6
CASSLVGGNVYEQYF,TGTGCCAGCAGCTTAGTAGGCGGGAATGTCTACGAGCAGTACTTC,TRBV11-1,.,.,TRBJ2-7
CASSHHGGEGALRETQYF,TGTGCCAGCAGCCACCACGGAGGAGAGGGGGCGTTGAGGGAAACCCAGTACTTC,TRBV3-1,.,TRBD1,TRBJ2-5
CASSQVDRTNTEAFF,TGCGCCAGCAGCCAGGTCGACAGGACCAACACTGAAGCTTTCTTT,TRBV4-1,few,.,TRBJ1-1
CSARASGGLSYEQYF,TGCAGTGCTAGGGCTAGCGGGGGCCTCTCCTACGAGCAGTACTTC,TRBV20-1,few,TRBD2,TRBJ2-7
CASSQGGQHYGYTF,TGTGCCAGCAGCCAAGGTGGACAGCACTATGGCTACACCTTC,TRBV3-1,.,.,TRBJ1-2
CASSPLDSLGETQYF,TGTGCCAGCAGCCCTCTAGATAGCCTGGGGGAGACCCAGTACTTC,TRBV11-2,few,.,TRBJ2-5
CASVGYTEAFF,TGTGCCAGCGTGGGTTACACTGAAGCTTTCTTT,TRBV27,.,.,TRBJ1-1
CASSTQTQETQYF,TGCGCCAGCAGCACCCAGACTCAAGAGACCCAGTACTTC,TRBV5-1,few,.,TRBJ2-5
CASSLSRLAAPYEQFF,TGTGCCAGCTCACTGTCGCGACTAGCGGCACCTTATGAGCAGTTCTTC,TRBV18,.,TRBD2,TRBJ2-1
CASSPYLGSYNEQFF,TGTGCCAGCAGCCCCTACTTGGGGAGCTACAATGAGCAGTTCTTC,TRBV7-6,few,.,TRBJ2-1
CASSFGRVWNEQFF,TGTGCCAGCAGCTTCGGGCGGGTGTGGAATGAGCAGTTCTTC,TRBV5-8,.,.,TRBJ2-1
CSVLLQGLGTDTQYF,TGCAGTGTTCTACTCCAGGGCCTCGGCACAGATACGCAGTATTTT,TRBV20-1,few,.,TRBJ2-3
CSARDRTGANTEAFF,TGCAGTGCTAGAGATCGGACAGGTGCGAACACTGAAGCTTTCTTT,TRBV20-1,few,TRBD1,TRBJ1-1
CSVEGRVVNEQFF,TGCAGCGTTGAAGGCCGGGTCGTAAATGAGCAGTTCTTC,TRBV29-1,many,.,TRBJ2-1
CASSFGTSGTDTQYF,TGTGCCAGCAGCTTTGGGACTAGCGGCACAGATACGCAGTATTTT,TRBV12-3/TRBV12-4,many,TRBD2,TRBJ2-3